This TCR beta chain was captured in a study of shared clonotypes between healthy human individuals. CD45RO-negative, CCR7-selected cells formed the naive CD8 fraction, which excluded terminally differentiated effector memory CD45RA+ cells. Assay: immunoSEQ multiplex PCR; the TCRdb copy retains only in-frame clones and omits some. The profile shows some 2,100,000 clones, 85% to 95% of them singletons. The origin of this receptor is a man aged 18-30 years in good health. Some clones in this sample may be carry-over from other donors' samples. The material sequenced was naive CD8+ T cells from PBMCs.

The CDR3 DNA is TGTGCCAGCAGCCTAAGGACTAGCGGGTCCTTTAGTTCCTACGAGCAGTACTTC. Protein sequence: CASSLRTSGSFSSYEQYF. This sequence joins TRBV7-4 and TRBJ2-7; TRBD2 matches at 11 bases. The CDR3 loop spans 18 amino acids. V gave up 5 bases and J gave up 1 base; unmatched junction bases: 13. The germline CDR1 and CDR2 sequences are SGHVT and SQSDAQ.